Below, 23 T cell receptor beta chains from the same sample are listed, as sequenced in a study of blood T cell repertoires in COVID-19. Profiling relied on immunoSEQ multiplex PCR, and the TCRdb table lists in-frame clones only, not all of them. Here the sample spans roughly 87,000 clones, more than 85% being singletons. Specimen: peripheral blood. Receptors originate from a man aged 40-55 years with acute or convalescent COVID-19.

This chain uses TRBV7-2 with TRBJ2-1; D not resolved. The length of the CDR3 is 12 residues. The V and J ends lost 5 bases and 15 bases respectively, with 17 bases between them. Germline-derived CDR1 and CDR2 are SGHTA and FQGNSA. The CDR3 DNA is TGTGCCAGCAGCCCCGGTCTCTGGGCCTCGTTCTTC. Encoded protein: CASSPGLWASFF.

V gene TRBV19 combines with J gene TRBJ1-5; D is unclear. From germline, CDR1 is LNHDA and CDR2 SQIVND (reference sequence). The CDR3 is 13 amino acids. The V and J ends lost 3 bases and 6 bases respectively, with 9 bases between them. The chain's CDR3 is CASSMRVIQPQHF. In DNA form, the CDR3 reads TGTGCCAGTAGTATGAGGGTAATTCAGCCCCAGCATTTT.

The chain is built from TRBV10-3 and TRBJ2-7, with 12 bases that match TRBD1. Per germline, CDR1 ENHRY and CDR2 SYGVKD. The CDR3 is 13 residues long. V lost 11 bases and J lost 7; bases outside the gene matches: 9. The CDR3 region has the DNA TGTGCCTCTCTCGGGACAGGGGGCTGGGAGCAGTACTTC. Protein sequence: CASLGTGGWEQYF.

The V call is TRBV7-2, the J call TRBJ1-5; tentatively, D is TRBD1 (6 bases). CDR1 and CDR2 (germline): SGHTA, FQGNSA. V was trimmed by 3 bases and J by 6 bases, leaving 15 bases between them. The CDR3 runs to 15 residues. CDR3 protein: CASSFGTGFGQPQHF. CDR3 coding DNA: TGTGCCAGCAGCTTCGGTACAGGGTTTGGTCAGCCCCAGCATTTT.

The chain combines TRBV23-1 with TRBJ1-5; D not certain. TRBV23-1 is sorted into the ORF group, with uncertain function. Trimming took off 2 bases at V and 0 bases at J, with 11 bases between the two ends. CDR3 length equals 16 residues. The CDR3 DNA sequence: TGCGCCAGCAGTCAAGGCCTTCGGGATAGCAATCAGCCCCAGCATTTT. It codes for CASSQGLRDSNQPQHF.

This rearrangement joins TRBV3-1 (or the pseudogene TRBV3-2) to TRBJ2-1, with 7 bases lining up with TRBD1. This CDR3 spans 16 amino acids. The V and J ends lost 3 bases and 1 base, in that order; junction bases with no gene match: 6. Germline CDR1 LGHDT, CDR2 YNNKEL (reference sequence). The CDR3, as DNA: TGTGCCAGCAGCCAGTCTAGACAGGGTTCCTACAATGAGCAGTTCTTC. This translates into CASSQSRQGSYNEQFF.

This clone occurred once. The chain is built from TRBV27 and TRBJ2-1; 8 nucleotides line up with TRBD1. The junction had 13 bases not matched to a gene; V was cut back by 3 bases and J by 6 bases. Per germline, CDR1 MNHEY and CDR2 SMNVEV (reference sequence). The CDR3 covers 17 residues. CDR3: CASSFPPGTGVFNEQFF. In DNA, the CDR3 is TGTGCCAGCAGTTTTCCCCCAGGGACAGGAGTTTTCAATGAGCAGTTCTTC.

The V call is TRBV2, the J call TRBJ2-2; 8 bases agree with TRBD2. The CDR3 spans 15 residues. Per germline, CDR1 SNHLY and CDR2 FYNNEI. V trimming: 5 bases; J trimming: 6 bases; junction bases outside the gene matches: 8. CDR3 nucleotides: TGTGCCAGCAGTAAGGGACTAGAAAGTCCCGGGGAGCTGTTTTTT. It codes for CASSKGLESPGELFF.

The chain couples TRBV11-3 to TRBJ2-7, with 11 nucleotides matching TRBD1. The ends lost 2 bases at V and 4 bases at J; junction bases unmatched: 13. The CDR3 runs 18 residues. Germline values: CDR1 SGHNT, CDR2 YENEEA. CDR3 sequence: CASSLRDRGAQGNYEQYF. Here the CDR3 DNA reads TGTGCCAGCAGCTTAAGGGACAGGGGGGCCCAGGGGAATTACGAGCAGTACTTC.

This clone was seen only a few times. The genes are TRBV7-3 and TRBJ2-1, with D possibly matching TRBD2 (6 bases). Trimming cost V 4 bases and J 7 bases, with 11 bases left between them. CDR3 length: 13 residues. Germline assignment: CDR1 SGHTA and CDR2 FQGTGA. The CDR3 reads CASSSGRGNEQFF. CDR3 coding DNA: TGTGCCAGCAGCTCCGGTCGGGGGAATGAGCAGTTCTTC.

This sequence joins TRBV7-2 and TRBJ2-7; D ambiguous. V gave up 2 bases and J gave up 0 bases, with 5 bases separating them. Germline V gene data show CDR1 as SGHTA and CDR2 as FQGNSA. The CDR3 has 13 amino acids. CDR3 sequence reads: CASSLTDSYEQYF. The CDR3 nucleotides read TGTGCCAGCAGCTTAACAGACTCCTACGAGCAGTACTTC.

The chain couples TRBV6-2 or TRBV6-3 to TRBJ2-2; D gene ambiguous. V was clipped by 4 bases and J by 0 bases, with 6 bases between them. The V gene's germline CDR1 is MNHEY and CDR2 SVGEGT. This CDR3 contains 14 residues. CDR3 bases: TGTGCCAGCAGTTTCGGTACGAACACCGGGGAGCTGTTTTTT. Residues: CASSFGTNTGELFF.

This chain uses TRBV12-3 or TRBV12-4 with TRBJ2-7; TRBD2 matches at 12 bases. After removal of 4 bases from V and 5 bases from J, the junction contained 0 bases not matched to a gene. This CDR3 contains 13 residues. The CDR3 is CASSWTSGNEQYF. DNA of the CDR3: TGTGCCAGCAGTTGGACTAGCGGGAACGAGCAGTACTTC.

The chain has TRBV19 and TRBJ2-2; the match to TRBD2 covers 9 bases. Germline CDR1 and CDR2: LNHDA and SQIVND (reference sequence). V was pared by 7 bases and J by 3 bases, with 6 bases of the junction left unmatched. The length of the CDR3 is 15 residues. CDR3 sequence reads: CASNLGGRDTGELFF. CDR3 sequence (DNA): TGTGCCAGTAATCTTGGCGGGAGGGACACCGGGGAGCTGTTTTTT.

This chain connects TRBV7-9 to TRBJ1-1, with TRBD1 as a possible D gene (6 bases). V was pared by 4 bases and J by 4 bases, with 13 bases between. Looked up from germline, CDR1 is SEHNR and CDR2 is FQNEAQ (reference sequence). This CDR3 spans 14 amino acids. The CDR3 nucleotides are TGTGCCAGCAGCTATGGCGGGGGCGGCACTGAAGCTTTCTTT. It specifies CASSYGGGGTEAFF.

V and J are TRBV3-1 (or the pseudogene TRBV3-2) and TRBJ2-7; tentatively, D is TRBD1 (7 bases). Germline V CDR1 and CDR2: LGHDT, YNNKEL (reference sequence). The germline V and J ends were trimmed by 6 bases and 5 bases, with 14 bases remaining between them. This CDR3 is built from 13 residues. The CDR3 bases are TGTGCCAGCAGTCCGACAGGGAGGAACGAGCAGTACTTC. It yields the protein CASSPTGRNEQYF.

The rearrangement links TRBV6-6 to TRBJ2-2, with TRBD2 identical over 10 bases. Germline-derived CDR1 and CDR2 are MNHNY and SVGAGI (reference sequence). Trimming took 6 bases from V and 3 from J; bases not matched to a gene: 16. The CDR3 is 19 residues long. The CDR3 sequence is CASSWRGLAGGADTGELFF. The CDR3 DNA follows: TGTGCCAGCAGCTGGCGAGGGTTAGCGGGAGGTGCGGACACCGGGGAGCTGTTTTTT.

The CDR3 reads CASSVYRGSGNTIYF. The CDR3 nucleotides read TGTGCCAGTAGTGTCTACAGGGGCTCTGGAAACACCATATATTTT. The rearrangement links TRBV19 to TRBJ1-3; 7 bases are a match to TRBD1. The CDR3 runs 15 residues. Germline V gives CDR1 LNHDA, CDR2 SQIVND (reference sequence). V was pared by 5 bases and J by 0 bases, with 4 bases of the junction left unmatched.

The chain couples TRBV3-1 (or the pseudogene TRBV3-2) to TRBJ1-1, with 8 bases aligning to TRBD1. CDR1 and CDR2 from the germline V gene are LGHDT and YNNKEL (reference sequence). CDR3 length: 13 residues. V was clipped by 5 bases and J by 3 bases; unmatched bases: 2. Written as DNA, the CDR3 is TGTGCCAGCAGCACGGACAGGGACACTGAAGCTTTCTTT. This codes for CASSTDRDTEAFF.

CDR3 DNA: TGTGCCAGCACCAGGGCCAGCAATCAGCCCCAGCATTTT. Translating it yields CASTRASNQPQHF. The gene calls are TRBV12-3 or TRBV12-4 and TRBJ1-5; the D gene is possibly TRBD1 (5 bases). V was shortened by 7 bases and J by 1 base, with 8 bases between the two germline ends. The CDR3 contains 13 residues.

About this clone itself: One junction end disagrees with the germline gene, perhaps due to a read error. The V gene is TRBV28, the J gene TRBJ2-7; D perhaps matches TRBD2 (5 bases). The CDR3 is 14 residues long. CDR1 MDHEN and CDR2 SYDVKM come from the germline V gene. The CDR3 region is CASSPASGIKTQLF. The CDR3 bases are TGTGCCAGCAGCCCCGCTTCCGGGATCAAAACCCAACTTTTC.

The rearrangement uses TRBV11-1 and TRBJ1-1; D ambiguous. V lost 5 bases, J lost 6 bases, and 19 bases lay in between. Germline V gene sequence: CDR1 SGHAT, CDR2 FQDESV (reference sequence). The CDR3 loop spans 15 amino acids. The CDR3 sequence is CASSPWIARGAEAFF. The CDR3 region has the DNA TGTGCCAGCAGCCCCTGGATAGCCCGCGGCGCTGAAGCTTTCTTT.

The chain links TRBV3-1 (or the pseudogene TRBV3-2) to TRBJ1-1, with 8 bases lining up with TRBD1. Trimming took 5 bases from V and 5 from J; bases not matched to a gene: 10. Germline CDR1 and CDR2: LGHDT and YNNKEL (reference sequence). The CDR3 spans 15 residues. The CDR3 is CASSTKRTGNTEAFF. CDR3 nucleotides: TGTGCCAGCAGCACAAAACGGACAGGGAATACTGAAGCTTTCTTT.